One sample yielded the 2 T cell receptor beta chains listed below, sequenced in a study of TIL therapy for anti-PD-1-resistant metastatic lung cancer. The time point was: pre-treatment sample, taken before nivolumab and TIL therapy. This was the immunoSEQ v3 assay. Method: immunoSEQ multiplex PCR; TCRdb's copy keeps in-frame clones and lacks some. The profile shows about 50,000 clones, about 86% of them singletons. Material: blood, obtained at baseline. Receptors were obtained from a person aged 25 to 79 with non-small cell lung cancer.

J is TRBJ2-2 and V is TRBV11-2; D not resolved. Per germline, CDR1 SGHAT and CDR2 FQNNGV. The ends were cut back, 10 bases at V and 1 base at J, with 16 bases in the middle. This CDR3 comprises 15 residues. CDR3 region: CAIPAAPVNTGELFF. The CDR3 DNA follows: TGTGCCATCCCAGCCGCGCCCGTGAACACCGGGGAGCTGTTTTTT.

The chain joins TRBV7-9 to TRBJ2-3, with 7 bases aligning to TRBD1. Germline-derived CDR1 and CDR2 are SEHNR and FQNEAQ (reference sequence). This CDR3 is built from 16 residues. J gave up 2 bases and V 5 bases, and 10 bases lay outside the gene matches. The CDR3 DNA is TGTGCCAGCAGCCCGAGACAGGGCCAGAACACAGATACGCAGTATTTT. Translation: CASSPRQGQNTDTQYF.